This TCR beta chain derives from a study of Ad26.COV2.S vaccination and SARS-CoV-2 variants. Study background: Within the COV1001 Ad26.COV2.S trial arm, the donor was enrolled. Ad26.COV2.S was injected intramuscularly once or twice, 56 days apart.

The table came from immunoSEQ multiplex PCR; TCRdb's copy has only in-frame clones and leaves some out. The table lists 400,000 to 450,000 clones, around 90% of them singletons. Study conclusions and caveats: A substantial breadth of spike-specific CD8+ and CD4+ T cell responses after vaccination has been reported.

The CDR3 consists of 17 residues. Germline V gene sequence: CDR1 KGHSH, CDR2 LQKENI. Trimming pared 2 bases from V and 0 bases from J, leaving 14 bases between. As to this clone: The antigen remains unidentified.

Indicated treatment: about 20 received Ad26.COV2.S at low or high dose, single or two shots; about 5 received placebo; per-sample allocation not given. Samples analyzed were those drawn on day 63 after the first vaccine or placebo injection. A Boston adult aged 18-55 years was the donor. J is TRBJ2-1 and V is TRBV18; no firm D call. This TCR came from a person aged 18 to 65 who received the Ad26.COV2.S COVID-19 vaccine or a placebo. Sample: peripheral blood, taken in a trial of Ad26.COV2.S vaccine versus placebo. The CDR3 nucleotides read TGTGCCAGCTCACCAGGAGATAGCCGGAGCTCCTACAATGAGCAGTTCTTC. This encodes CASSPGDSRSSYNEQFF.